Below, one T cell receptor beta chain is given with its context. The target antigen is unknown. Clones were sequenced by immunoSEQ multiplex PCR, and TCRdb holds only the in-frame ones, with some missing. The table has about 73,000 clones, 60% to 85% seen once. The sample is drawn from a study of vaccination effects on CD4 cells after COVID-19. Study observations and caveats: The study enrolled few convalescent patients and sampled no early post-infection timepoints.

V trimming: 3 bases; J trimming: 7 bases; junction bases outside the gene matches: 4. CDR3 length: 13 residues. CDR1 and CDR2 from the germline V gene are SGHDN and FVKESK. Antigen-specific CD4+ T cells expanded by the ViraFEST assay with viral peptide pools were then sequenced. Following 10 days of culture, CD4+ T cells were isolated. Vaccine recipients, nucleocapsid antibody negative, had no prior SARS-CoV-2 infection. The clonotype comes from a human donor who received a COVID-19 vaccine. Material: CD4+ T cells from PBMCs cultured with SARS-CoV-2 spike peptides, obtained before COVID-19 vaccination. The chain carries TRBV14 and TRBJ1-1; TRBD1 agrees at 8 bases. The DNA for the CDR3 is TGTGCCAGCAGCCACGTGGACAGGGTTGAAGCTTTCTTT. Translating it yields CASSHVDRVEAFF. Based on the CDR3 plus reference TRBV14 and TRBJ1-1, the full variable domain is EAGVTQFPSHSVIEKGQTVTLRCDPISGHDNLYWYRRVMGKEIKFLLHFVKESKQDESGMPNNRFLAERTGGTYSTLKVQPAELEDSGVYFCASSHVDRVEAFFGQGTRLTVV.